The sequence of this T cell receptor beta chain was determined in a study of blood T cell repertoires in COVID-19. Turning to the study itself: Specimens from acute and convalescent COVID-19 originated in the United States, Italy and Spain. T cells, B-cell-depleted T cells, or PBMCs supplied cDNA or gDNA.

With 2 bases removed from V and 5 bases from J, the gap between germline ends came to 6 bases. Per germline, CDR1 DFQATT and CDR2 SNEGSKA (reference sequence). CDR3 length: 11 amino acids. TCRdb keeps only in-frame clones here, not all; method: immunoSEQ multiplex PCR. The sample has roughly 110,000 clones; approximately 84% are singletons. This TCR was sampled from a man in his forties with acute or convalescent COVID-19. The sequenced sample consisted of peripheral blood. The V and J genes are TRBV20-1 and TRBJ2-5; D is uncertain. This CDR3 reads CSARPRETQYF. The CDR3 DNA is TGCAGTGCTAGACCACGGGAGACCCAGTACTTC.